These 22 T cell receptor beta chains originate from one sample sequenced in a study of blood T cells in healthy people across ages. Primed by a sample-barcoded 5' primer and a J-beta primer mix, a second PCR proceeded for roughly 7 to 12 cycles. MiXCR, run by TCRdb on the 5' RACE reads, gives a single entry per CDR3 protein. Of 550,000 to 700,000 distinct CDR3 sequences detected, 25% to 30% appear once; the ten largest clones hold 15% to 20%. Sequencing was carried out using blood. These receptors came from a woman between 65 and 79 years old in good health.

This clonotype has more than one count but fewer than ten. The chain combines TRBV12-3 or TRBV12-4 with TRBJ1-3; 12 nucleotides agree with TRBD1. This CDR3 is 19 amino acids long. V gave up 0 bases and J gave up 3 bases; unmatched junction bases: 9. The CDR3 coding sequence is TGTGCCAGCAGTTTAGCGCCGGGACAGGGGGCTTCTTTTGGAAACACCATATATTTT. Translated, it gives CASSLAPGQGASFGNTIYF.

This clonotype was seen only once. A read error may explain this, as a much larger clone is one base away. The chain joins TRBV7-2 to TRBJ1-2; D gene ambiguous. This CDR3 has 14 residues. Germline V lookup: CDR1 SGHTA, CDR2 FQGNSA. The CDR3 protein is CASSLVAWRDGCTF. CDR3 nucleotides: TGTGCCAGCAGCTTAGTGGCGTGGCGGGATGGCTGCACCTTC.

The chain carries TRBV7-2 and TRBJ2-3; 9 bases line up with TRBD2. This CDR3 contains 16 residues. Germline assignment: CDR1 SGHTA and CDR2 FQGNSA. The V segment lost 5 bases and the J segment 0 bases; nucleotides outside the gene matches: 6. CDR3 protein: CASSPSLAGSTDTQYF. The CDR3 DNA reads TGTGCCAGCAGCCCTAGTCTAGCGGGGAGCACAGATACGCAGTATTTT.

The sample holds a few counts of this clonotype. The chain uses TRBV7-2 and TRBJ2-1, with 8 bases identical to TRBD2. Germline-derived CDR1 and CDR2 are SGHTA and FQGNSA. This CDR3 has 16 amino acids. The ends lost 1 base at V and 0 bases at J; junction bases unmatched: 2. The CDR3 DNA sequence: TGTGCCAGCAGCTTAGTCGGGGGGGCCTCCTACAATGAGCAGTTCTTC. Its translation: CASSLVGGASYNEQFF. The variable domain in full, with the rest retrieved from reference TRBV7-2 and TRBJ2-1, is GAGVSQSPSNKVTEKGKDVELRCDPISGHTALYWYRQSLGQGLEFLIYFQGNSAPDKSGLPSDRFSAERTGGSVSTLTIQRTQQEDSAVYLCASSLVGGASYNEQFFGPGTRLTVL.

The chain couples TRBV12-3 or TRBV12-4 to TRBJ2-6; 9 bases match TRBD1. The CDR3 consists of 15 residues. Germline trimming cut 8 bases from V and 2 bases from J; bases unmatched to any gene: 4. The CDR3 protein is CASGTGIPGANVLTF. The CDR3 DNA sequence: TGTGCCAGCGGGACAGGGATACCTGGGGCCAACGTCCTGACTTTC.

This clonotype was found a few times. V gene TRBV25-1 combines with J gene TRBJ2-6; D is undetermined. Germline V CDR1 and CDR2: MGHDK, SYGVNS. Trimming left V 1 base short and J 3 bases short, with 4 bases between. CDR3 length: 14 amino acids. The CDR3 loop reads CASSELGGANVLTF. The CDR3 nucleotides are TGTGCCAGCAGTGAATTAGGTGGGGCCAACGTCCTGACTTTC.

This clonotype appeared a few times. CDR3 in DNA: TGTGCCAGCAGCTTAAATCCGGGGGGGCTCGGTGAGCAGTTCTTC. This sequence encodes CASSLNPGGLGEQFF. V gene TRBV7-3 combines with J gene TRBJ2-5; 8 nucleotides agree with TRBD2. The DNA matches TRBJ2-1 better at its end, which makes the J call doubtful. CDR3 length equals 15 residues. Germline CDR1 and CDR2: SGHTA and FQGTGA.

This clonotype occurred many times. The gene calls are TRBV20-1 and TRBJ1-4; 7 bases align to TRBD1. Trimming took 5 bases from V and 2 from J; bases not matched to a gene: 2. The germline gives CDR1 DFQATT, CDR2 SNEGSKA (reference sequence). CDR3 length: 13 amino acids. This chain's CDR3 is CSAGGQTNEKLFF. In DNA, the CDR3 is TGCAGTGCTGGGGGACAGACTAATGAAAAACTGTTTTTT.

In its sample, this clonotype was seen a few times. This chain connects TRBV6-2 or TRBV6-3 to TRBJ2-1; D gene uncertain. The assigned J gene may be wrong: the sequence end matches TRBJ2-5 better. The CDR3 runs to 14 residues. Per the germline V gene, CDR1 is MNHEY and CDR2 is SVGEGT. The CDR3 reads CASSEEFLSETQYF. The CDR3 DNA follows: TGTGCCAGCAGCGAAGAGTTTTTAAGTGAGACCCAGTACTTC.

This chain links TRBV6-2 or TRBV6-3 with TRBJ2-5, with 7 bases matching TRBD2. V shed 8 bases and J 0 bases; nucleotides not matched to a gene: 6. CDR3 length: 14 residues. Germline loops: CDR1 MNHEY, CDR2 SVGEGT. CDR3: CASYPSGYQETQYF. The CDR3 nucleotides read TGTGCCAGCTACCCTAGCGGTTACCAAGAGACCCAGTACTTC.

The sample holds many counts of this clonotype. The rearrangement uses TRBV6-6 and TRBJ1-3; D is undetermined. The length of the CDR3 is 11 residues. Germline V lookup: CDR1 MNHNY, CDR2 SVGAGI (reference sequence). The ends were cut back, 10 bases at V and 0 bases at J, with 4 bases in the middle. CDR3 region: CATLSGNTIYF. CDR3 coding DNA: TGTGCCACCCTCTCTGGAAACACCATATATTTT.

This clonotype was picked up a small number of times. This chain joins TRBV20-1 and TRBJ2-7; 10 positions match TRBD1. The J call may be mistaken, given a closer DNA end match to TRBJ2-5. The germline gives CDR1 DFQATT, CDR2 SNEGSKA (reference sequence). The CDR3 totals 12 residues. CDR3 sequence: CSARTGGKTQYF. DNA of the CDR3: TGCAGTGCTCGGACAGGGGGGAAGACCCAGTACTTC.

The sample holds a few counts of this clonotype. The chain joins TRBV4-3 to TRBJ2-1, with 10 bases fitting TRBD2. This CDR3 is 16 amino acids long. Unmatched junction bases numbered 1, after V lost 0 bases and J lost 2 bases. Germline V gene lookup returns CDR1 LGHNA and CDR2 YSLEER. The chain's CDR3 is CASSQELAGPYNEQFF. The CDR3 coding sequence is TGCGCCAGCAGCCAAGAACTAGCGGGACCCTACAATGAGCAGTTCTTC.

The sample holds a few counts of this clonotype. The chain joins TRBV29-1 to TRBJ2-7; D is uncertain. The germline gives CDR1 SQVTM, CDR2 ANQGSEA. This CDR3 contains 12 residues. Trimming took off 4 bases at V and 2 bases at J, with 9 bases between the two ends. The CDR3: CSVVPGPYEQYF. DNA for the CDR3: TGCAGCGTTGTGCCGGGTCCCTACGAGCAGTACTTC.

The rearrangement uses TRBV20-1 and TRBJ2-7, with D possibly TRBD2 on 5 matching bases. The DNA end favors TRBJ2-1, so the J call may be wrong. CDR3 length: 14 residues. CDR1 and CDR2 (germline): DFQATT, SNEGSKA (reference sequence). The CDR3: CSAREAVGYNEQFF. CDR3 sequence (DNA): TGCAGTGCTAGGGAGGCGGTTGGCTACAATGAGCAGTTCTTC.

This clonotype was counted at least ten times. V and J are TRBV28 and TRBJ2-7; 11 bases align to TRBD1. V dropped 10 bases and J dropped 3; count of bases not matched to a gene: 5. The CDR3 runs 13 residues. CDR1 is MDHEN and CDR2 is SYDVKM in the germline V gene. For the CDR3, the DNA is TGTGCCACCCGGACAGGGGGCATCTACGAGCAGTACTTC. Its translation: CATRTGGIYEQYF.

V usage is TRBV24-1 and J usage is TRBJ2-1; possibly TRBD2 for D (5 bases). Germline V lookup: CDR1 KGHDR, CDR2 SFDVKD. This CDR3 spans 14 amino acids. V was cut by 5 bases and J by 2 bases, with 9 bases left in between. The CDR3 DNA is TGTGCCACCAGTGCGGCGGGTCCCTACAATGAGCAGTTCTTC. Translation: CATSAAGPYNEQFF.

DNA for the CDR3: TGCAGTGCTAGAGGTTTAAGGACAGGTTATTACAATGAGCAGTTCTTC. Translation gives CSARGLRTGYYNEQFF. This chain links TRBV20-1 with TRBJ2-5; 7 nucleotides agree with TRBD1. Gene TRBJ2-1 matches the end of the DNA better, so the J call may be wrong. The CDR3 is made up of 16 amino acids. The germline V gene encodes CDR1 DFQATT and CDR2 SNEGSKA (reference sequence).

V usage is TRBV5-5 and J usage is TRBJ1-2; the D gene is possibly TRBD1 (5 bases). Germline V CDR1 and CDR2: SGHKS, YYEKEE (reference sequence). V shed 4 bases and J shed 6 bases, with 13 bases lying between them. This CDR3 has 13 amino acids. CDR3 in amino acids: CASSNRGGDGYTF. In DNA form, the CDR3 reads TGTGCCAGCAGCAACCGGGGGGGGGATGGCTACACCTTC.

This clonotype turned up a few times. The chain carries TRBV9 and TRBJ2-1; D call uncertain. Per the germline V gene, CDR1 is SGDLS and CDR2 is YYNGEE. This CDR3 has 15 residues. Trimming stripped 0 bases from V and 1 base from J, with 8 bases between. CDR3 in amino acids: CASSVDGGSYNEQFF. CDR3 sequence (DNA): TGTGCCAGCAGCGTAGACGGCGGATCCTACAATGAGCAGTTCTTC.

The chain is built from TRBV29-1 and TRBJ2-5, with 10 bases fitting TRBD2. Germline CDR1 is SQVTM and CDR2 is ANQGSEA. The CDR3 length is 16 residues. The V segment lost 5 bases and the J segment 6 bases; nucleotides outside the gene matches: 15. CDR3: CSVTRRRSGGPQTQYF. The CDR3 DNA follows: TGCAGCGTTACAAGGAGGCGTAGCGGGGGGCCACAGACCCAGTACTTC.

A few counts support this clonotype. The rearrangement links TRBV18 to TRBJ1-4, with D unclear. The germline V gene has CDR1 KGHSH and CDR2 LQKENI. The ends were cut back, 0 bases at V and 3 bases at J, with 11 bases in the middle. The CDR3 contains 16 residues. The CDR3 is CASSPPGVSANEKLFF. In DNA form, the CDR3 reads TGTGCCAGCTCACCACCAGGAGTGAGTGCTAATGAAAAACTGTTTTTT. Drawing the rest from reference TRBV18 and TRBJ1-4, the complete variable domain is NAGVMQNPRHLVRRRGQEARLRCSPMKGHSHVYWYRQLPEEGLKFMVYLQKENIIDESGMPKERFSAEFPKEGPSILRIQQVVRGDSAAYFCASSPPGVSANEKLFFGSGTQLSVL.